The next 30 T cell receptor beta chains were all read from a single sample in a study of blood T cells in healthy people across ages. The authors ran a second PCR of roughly 6 to 12 cycles using a sample-barcoded 5' primer and a J-beta primer mix. TCRdb itself ran the 5' RACE reads through MiXCR, one entry per CDR3 protein. The sample lists approximately 940,000 distinct CDR3 sequences, 48% occurring once. The sequenced material came from blood. These receptors were collected from a man aged 25-45 years in good health.

This clonotype was observed a few times. The chain is built from TRBV20-1 and TRBJ2-7; 9 bases align to TRBD1. The germline V gene encodes CDR1 DFQATT and CDR2 SNEGSKA (reference sequence). This CDR3 has 14 residues. The V and J ends lost 2 bases and 2 bases, in that order; junction bases with no gene match: 4. The CDR3, as DNA: TGCAGTGCTAGACCGGGGGACAGGGCCTACGAGCAGTACTTC. Residues: CSARPGDRAYEQYF.

The chain links TRBV2 to TRBJ2-3; D is unclear. From germline, CDR1 is SNHLY and CDR2 FYNNEI. Trimming shortened V by 4 bases and J by 0 bases, and 11 bases separated the two germline ends. This CDR3 has 15 amino acids. CDR3 nucleotides: TGTGCCAGCAGTGGGAGTAGGCCCAGCACAGATACGCAGTATTTT. Translated: CASSGSRPSTDTQYF.

This clonotype has just a few counts. This chain uses TRBV5-1 with TRBJ2-3, with 7 bases fitting TRBD2. There are 16 residues in the CDR3. CDR1 is SGHRS, CDR2 YFSETQ, per germline. The V and J ends lost 2 bases and 0 bases, in that order; junction bases with no gene match: 6. The CDR3 region is CASSFRASGSTDTQYF. The CDR3 DNA is TGCGCCAGCAGCTTTCGGGCTAGCGGTAGCACAGATACGCAGTATTTT.

The chain uses TRBV7-9 and TRBJ2-6; D could derive from TRBD1 or TRBD2 (6 bases each). The CDR3 has 17 amino acids. CDR1 and CDR2 from the germline V gene are SEHNR and FQNEAQ (reference sequence). V was trimmed by 5 bases and J by 0 bases, leaving 14 bases between them. The CDR3 nucleotides are TGTGCCAGCAGCCTTTTTAGGGGGGCCTCTGGGGCCAACGTCCTGACTTTC. The encoded protein is CASSLFRGASGANVLTF. The full variable domain, with the rest looked up from reference TRBV7-9 and TRBJ2-6, is DTGVSQNPRHKITKRGQNVTFRCDPISEHNRLYWYRQTLGQGPEFLTYFQNEAQLEKSRLLSDRFSAERPKGSFSTLEIQRTEQGDSAMYLCASSLFRGASGANVLTFGAGSRLTVL.

The chain joins TRBV10-3 to TRBJ1-2; maybe TRBD1 (6 bases). The CDR3 loop spans 14 amino acids. In germline, CDR1 is ENHRY, CDR2 SYGVKD. Trimming cost V 2 bases and J 4 bases, with 11 bases left between them. CDR3 nucleotides: TGTGCCATCAGTGAGACAGGGACGGTCTATGGCTACACCTTC. This translates into CAISETGTVYGYTF.

The chain links TRBV12-3 or TRBV12-4 to TRBJ1-1; a weak D match, TRBD1 (5 bases). With 3 bases removed from V and 0 bases from J, the gap between germline ends came to 11 bases. The CDR3 extends over 15 amino acids. The CDR3 reads CASSFIVRVNTEAFF. CDR3 DNA: TGTGCCAGCAGTTTTATTGTCAGGGTGAACACTGAAGCTTTCTTT.

A few counts support this clonotype. This sequence joins TRBV20-1 and TRBJ2-3; either TRBD1 or TRBD2 may fit D (5 bases each). Germline V gene sequence: CDR1 DFQATT, CDR2 SNEGSKA (reference sequence). Between the trimmed V and J ends, which lost 0 bases and 0 bases, there was a span of 10 bases. The CDR3 has 15 residues. The DNA for the CDR3 is TGCAGTGCTAGAGAACCGGGACGGAGCACAGATACGCAGTATTTT. This sequence encodes CSAREPGRSTDTQYF.

The V and J genes are TRBV7-2 and TRBJ2-3, with TRBD1 as a possible D gene (6 bases). This CDR3 has 14 amino acids. The V gene lost 5 bases and the J gene lost 4 bases, with 13 bases spanning the gap. In germline, CDR1 is SGHTA, CDR2 FQGNSA. This CDR3 is CASSQSQGPDTQYF. DNA of the CDR3: TGTGCCAGCAGCCAGTCACAGGGCCCAGATACGCAGTATTTT.

This clonotype was seen a handful of times. The chain joins TRBV12-3 or TRBV12-4 to TRBJ2-6; D unclear. The V and J ends lost 7 bases and 0 bases respectively, with 13 bases between them. The CDR3 has 16 residues. For the CDR3, the DNA is TGTGCCAGCACCCCTAATTGGGGCTCTGGGGCCAACGTCCTGACTTTC. Translating gives CASTPNWGSGANVLTF.

There are a few counts of this clonotype. The chain links TRBV28 to TRBJ1-2, with TRBD1 matching over 11 bases. The ends lost 6 bases at V and 3 bases at J; junction bases unmatched: 3. The CDR3 covers 14 residues. The V gene's germline CDR1 is MDHEN and CDR2 SYDVKM. CDR3 in DNA: TGTGCCAGCAGCCGGACAGGGGGCTACTATGGCTACACCTTC. Encoded protein: CASSRTGGYYGYTF.

This clonotype was counted once. CDR3 coding DNA: TGTGCCAGCAGCGCCCGACAGGGGATGGGAGGCTACACCTTC. Translation gives CASSARQGMGGYTF. The chain links TRBV7-2 to TRBJ1-2; 8 positions agree with TRBD1. With 5 bases clipped from V and 8 bases from J, the junction kept 10 bases outside the gene matches. Per germline, CDR1 SGHTA and CDR2 FQGNSA. This CDR3 comprises 14 residues.

J is TRBJ2-7 and V is TRBV7-2; 8 nucleotides line up with TRBD1. CDR3 length: 16 amino acids. V was clipped by 5 bases and J by 1 base; unmatched bases: 10. Germline-derived CDR1 and CDR2 are SGHTA and FQGNSA. In DNA form, the CDR3 reads TGTGCCAGCAGCCCAGAACCTGGACAGGGATCCTACGAGCAGTACTTC. It is translated as CASSPEPGQGSYEQYF. Full variable domain (missing parts from reference TRBV7-2 and TRBJ2-7): GAGVSQSPSNKVTEKGKDVELRCDPISGHTALYWYRQSLGQGLEFLIYFQGNSAPDKSGLPSDRFSAERTGGSVSTLTIQRTQQEDSAVYLCASSPEPGQGSYEQYFGPGTRLTVT.

The genes are TRBV29-1 and TRBJ2-3; D assignment may be TRBD1 or TRBD2 (6 bases each). Germline V gives CDR1 SQVTM, CDR2 ANQGSEA. CDR3 size: 16 residues. Trimming removed 4 bases at V and 2 bases at J, with 19 bases between. CDR3 sequence: CSVGSFARGDTDTQYF. CDR3 coding DNA: TGCAGCGTTGGTTCTTTTGCTAGGGGGGACACAGATACGCAGTATTTT.

The chain is built from TRBV20-1 and TRBJ1-1; D is undetermined. Germline assignment: CDR1 DFQATT and CDR2 SNEGSKA (reference sequence). The CDR3 runs to 15 residues. Trimming removed 4 bases at V and 1 base at J, with 16 bases between. The CDR3 reads CSAKSTGIRNTEAFF. The CDR3 DNA reads as TGCAGTGCTAAGAGTACCGGGATCCGGAACACTGAAGCTTTCTTT.

The chain links TRBV28 to TRBJ1-5, with D unresolved. This CDR3 comprises 15 residues. Per germline, CDR1 MDHEN and CDR2 SYDVKM. V was clipped by 7 bases and J by 0 bases, with 13 bases between them. In nucleotides, the CDR3 is TGTGCCAGCACCCCGGGTGACGTTAGCAATCAGCCCCAGCATTTT. This gives the protein CASTPGDVSNQPQHF.

This chain joins TRBV7-9 and TRBJ1-1; possibly TRBD1 for D (5 bases). CDR1 SEHNR and CDR2 FQNEAQ come from the germline V gene (reference sequence). V lost 3 bases, J lost 5 bases, and 10 bases lay in between. The CDR3 length is 13 residues. CDR3 region: CASSFGGETEAFF. CDR3 coding DNA: TGTGCCAGCAGCTTTGGGGGTGAGACTGAAGCTTTCTTT.

This CDR3 is CASTRDRGLSNTEAFF. The DNA for the CDR3 is TGCGCCAGCACCCGGGACAGGGGGTTGTCGAACACTGAAGCTTTCTTT. The chain recombines TRBV4-3 with TRBJ1-1; 11 bases map to TRBD1. This CDR3 is built from 16 residues. Trimming cost V 7 bases and J 1 base; bases outside gene matches: 8. CDR1 is LGHNA and CDR2 is YSLEER in the germline V gene.

The chain couples TRBV30 to TRBJ2-5, with D hard to call. TRBJ2-7 explains the end of the DNA better; the J call may be wrong. Germline V lookup: CDR1 GTSNPN, CDR2 SVGIG (reference sequence). The length of the CDR3 is 11 residues. The CDR3 loop is CAWTPGYEQYF. The CDR3 DNA follows: TGTGCCTGGACCCCGGGCTACGAGCAGTACTTC.

CDR3 nucleotides: TGTGCCAGCAGCTTAGTAAGCGGGGGAAACTACGAGCAGTACTTC. Its translation is CASSLVSGGNYEQYF. The chain recombines TRBV7-2 with TRBJ2-7, with TRBD2 identical over 8 bases. With V trimmed by 1 base and J by 3 bases, 5 bases remained unmatched. CDR3 length: 15 residues. Germline CDR1 reads SGHTA; CDR2 reads FQGNSA.

This clonotype was seen only a few times. The chain recombines TRBV20-1 with TRBJ2-2; 9 bases align to TRBD2. The CDR3 loop spans 16 amino acids. CDR1 is DFQATT, CDR2 SNEGSKA, per germline (reference sequence). The J segment lost 1 base and the V segment lost 1 base, leaving 4 bases of the junction unmatched. CDR3 sequence (DNA): TGCAGTGCTAGAGGGCTAGCGGGGAGGAACACCGGGGAGCTGTTTTTT. This encodes CSARGLAGRNTGELFF.

This clonotype came up a few times. The V call is TRBV9, the J call TRBJ2-1, with TRBD1 matching over 8 bases. CDR1 is SGDLS and CDR2 is YYNGEE in the germline V gene. The CDR3 contains 17 residues. V lost 2 bases to trimming and J lost 1 base; unmatched junction nucleotides: 8. The CDR3 sequence: CASSVSGQGRSYNEQFF. DNA for the CDR3: TGTGCCAGCAGCGTTTCCGGACAGGGAAGATCCTACAATGAGCAGTTCTTC.

The V and J genes are TRBV20-1 and TRBJ2-5; 9 positions agree with TRBD2. Germline values: CDR1 DFQATT, CDR2 SNEGSKA (reference sequence). V trimming: 5 bases; J trimming: 2 bases; junction bases outside the gene matches: 3. This CDR3 spans 13 amino acids. CDR3 loop: CSAFLAGQETQYF. CDR3 sequence (DNA): TGCAGTGCTTTCCTAGCGGGGCAAGAGACCCAGTACTTC.

This clonotype has a count of ten or more. In nucleotides, the CDR3 is TGTGCCAGCAACGAACTGAGGGATGGGTACGAGCAGTACTTC. Its translation: CASNELRDGYEQYF. The chain employs TRBV28 and TRBJ2-7, with D perhaps matching TRBD2 (5 bases). Germline CDR1 and CDR2: MDHEN and SYDVKM. V dropped 7 bases and J dropped 4 bases, with 17 bases sitting between them. This CDR3 contains 14 residues.

This chain links TRBV15 with TRBJ2-7; D is perhaps TRBD1 (6 bases). The CDR3 has 14 residues. Trimming removed 5 bases from V and 2 bases from J, with 13 bases in between. CDR1 is LNHNV and CDR2 is YYDKDF in the germline V gene (reference sequence). The CDR3 nucleotides read TGTGCCACCAGCGTGCTACAGGGTACCTACGAGCAGTACTTC. It specifies CATSVLQGTYEQYF.

The V and J genes are TRBV5-1 and TRBJ2-1; tentative D call: TRBD2 (6 bases). Per the germline V gene, CDR1 is SGHRS and CDR2 is YFSETQ. The CDR3 consists of 18 residues. V was trimmed by 2 bases and J by 10 bases, leaving 28 bases between them. The CDR3 loop is CASSLLSPRGRGSGEQFF. Here the CDR3 DNA reads TGCGCCAGCAGCTTATTAAGCCCCCGAGGACGGGGGTCGGGGGAGCAGTTCTTC.

The rearrangement joins TRBV28 to TRBJ1-2, with D perhaps matching TRBD1 (5 bases). Trimming shortened V by 5 bases and J by 5 bases, and 18 bases separated the two germline ends. CDR3 length: 15 residues. CDR1 is MDHEN and CDR2 is SYDVKM in the germline V gene. The chain's CDR3 is CASSLSSGGSYGYTF. The DNA for the CDR3 is TGTGCCAGCAGTCTCTCCTCGGGGGGGTCATATGGCTACACCTTC.

The rearrangement joins TRBV5-6 to TRBJ1-4; no clear D. Germline V gene sequence: CDR1 SGHDT, CDR2 YYEEEE. CDR3 length: 15 residues. V was cut by 2 bases and J by 3 bases, with 11 bases left in between. CDR3 sequence reads: CASSFRTSPNEKLFF. The CDR3, as DNA: TGTGCCAGCAGCTTCAGGACCAGCCCTAATGAAAAACTGTTTTTT. Combining the CDR3 with reference TRBV5-6 and TRBJ1-4 gives the whole variable domain DAGVTQSPTHLIKTRGQQVTLRCSPKSGHDTVSWYQQALGQGPQFIFQYYEEEERQRGNFPDRFSGHQFPNYSSELNVNALLLGDSALYLCASSFRTSPNEKLFFGSGTQLSVL.

The chain combines TRBV7-9 with TRBJ1-4, with D possibly being TRBD1 (5 bases). The CDR3 loop spans 15 amino acids. V gave up 2 bases and J gave up 8 bases, with 15 bases separating them. CDR1 and CDR2 (germline): SEHNR, FQNEAQ (reference sequence). The CDR3 nucleotides are TGTGCCAGCAGCTTAACCCCCGGGGACGGAGAAAAACTGTTTTTT. This translates into CASSLTPGDGEKLFF.

The CDR3: CAIGQEYNEQFF. The CDR3 DNA reads TGTGCCATCGGGCAGGAGTACAATGAGCAGTTCTTC. The chain links TRBV10-3 to TRBJ2-1; no clear D gene. Trimming took off 8 bases at V and 4 bases at J, with 9 bases between the two ends. Germline CDR1 reads ENHRY; CDR2 reads SYGVKD. The CDR3 has 12 residues.

The chain has TRBV12-3 or TRBV12-4 and TRBJ1-4, with unresolved D. The CDR3 spans 12 residues. V dropped 5 bases and J dropped 5 bases, with 6 bases sitting between them. CDR3: CASSETNEKLFF. The DNA for the CDR3 is TGTGCCAGCAGTGAAACAAATGAAAAACTGTTTTTT.